This T cell receptor (beta chain) was recorded in a study of Ad26.COV2.S vaccination and SARS-CoV-2 variants. Study context: A COV1001 Ad26.COV2.S trial-arm participant provided the sample.

Sample treatment: around 19 received Ad26.COV2.S at low or high dose, single or two shots; about five received placebo; per-sample allocation not given. Material that was analyzed had been drawn on day 63 after the first vaccine or placebo injection. The sample came from a Boston adult aged 18-55 years. Ad26.COV2.S expressed prefusion-stabilized spike from the original Wuhan strain. Assay: immunoSEQ multiplex PCR; the TCRdb copy retains only in-frame clones and omits some. The table lists about 410,000 clones, about 89% of them singletons. The J segment lost 1 base and the V segment lost 9 bases, leaving 4 bases of the junction unmatched. The CDR3 is 14 residues long. Germline values: CDR1 SGHDT, CDR2 YYEEEE.

This receptor was taken from a person between 18 and 65 years old who received the Ad26.COV2.S COVID-19 vaccine or a placebo. The V and J genes are TRBV5-6 and TRBJ2-7, with 13 bases identical to TRBD2. Source: peripheral blood, taken in a trial of Ad26.COV2.S vaccine versus placebo. The CDR3: CATQTSGRSYEQYF. The CDR3 nucleotides read TGTGCCACCCAGACTAGCGGGAGGTCCTACGAGCAGTACTTC. Full variable domain (rest looked up from reference TRBV5-6 and TRBJ2-7): DAGVTQSPTHLIKTRGQQVTLRCSPKSGHDTVSWYQQALGQGPQFIFQYYEEEERQRGNFPDRFSGHQFPNYSSELNVNALLLGDSALYLCATQTSGRSYEQYFGPGTRLTVT.